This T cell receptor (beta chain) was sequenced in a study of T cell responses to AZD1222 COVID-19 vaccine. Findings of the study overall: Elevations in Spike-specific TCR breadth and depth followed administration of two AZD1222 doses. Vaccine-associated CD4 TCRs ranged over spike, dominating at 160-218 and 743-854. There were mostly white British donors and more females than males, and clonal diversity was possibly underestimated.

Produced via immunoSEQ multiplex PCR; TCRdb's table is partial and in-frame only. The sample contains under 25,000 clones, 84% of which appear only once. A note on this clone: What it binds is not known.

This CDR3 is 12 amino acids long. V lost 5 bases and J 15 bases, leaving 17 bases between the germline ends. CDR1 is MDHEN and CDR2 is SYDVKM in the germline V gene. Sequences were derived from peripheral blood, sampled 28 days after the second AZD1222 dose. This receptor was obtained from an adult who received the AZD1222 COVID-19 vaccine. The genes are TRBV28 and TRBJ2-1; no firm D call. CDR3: CASSPPMIRPFF. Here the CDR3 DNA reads TGTGCCAGCAGTCCCCCGATGATCAGACCGTTCTTC.